This T cell receptor beta chain derives from a study of T cells in Graves' hyperthyroidism and ophthalmopathy. Germline values: CDR1 MNHNS, CDR2 SASEGT. With V trimmed by 5 bases and J by 5 bases, 7 bases remained unmatched. This CDR3 has 14 residues. This clonotype came up many times. The investigators amplified TCR beta CDR3 regions from RNA transcripts. Using the HTBI primer set, a first-round RT-PCR was run on the TCR CDR3. TCRdb re-analysed the multiplex PCR reads in MiXCR, keeping a single row per CDR3 protein. The profile shows approximately 720,000 distinct CDR3 sequences, 18% of them singletons. With a duration under 2 months, the hyperthyroidism was newly diagnosed in patients aged 18 to 65. Isolation of PBMCs was performed on roughly 9 ml fresh peripheral blood.

Material for sequencing was blood. This sequence originates from a woman aged 45-65 years with Graves' hyperthyroidism that later progressed to Graves' ophthalmopathy. V gene TRBV6-1 combines with J gene TRBJ1-1; 8 bases line up with TRBD1. CDR3 in amino acids: CASSSGQESTEAFF. CDR3 in DNA: TGTGCCAGCAGTTCGGGACAGGAAAGTACTGAAGCTTTCTTT.